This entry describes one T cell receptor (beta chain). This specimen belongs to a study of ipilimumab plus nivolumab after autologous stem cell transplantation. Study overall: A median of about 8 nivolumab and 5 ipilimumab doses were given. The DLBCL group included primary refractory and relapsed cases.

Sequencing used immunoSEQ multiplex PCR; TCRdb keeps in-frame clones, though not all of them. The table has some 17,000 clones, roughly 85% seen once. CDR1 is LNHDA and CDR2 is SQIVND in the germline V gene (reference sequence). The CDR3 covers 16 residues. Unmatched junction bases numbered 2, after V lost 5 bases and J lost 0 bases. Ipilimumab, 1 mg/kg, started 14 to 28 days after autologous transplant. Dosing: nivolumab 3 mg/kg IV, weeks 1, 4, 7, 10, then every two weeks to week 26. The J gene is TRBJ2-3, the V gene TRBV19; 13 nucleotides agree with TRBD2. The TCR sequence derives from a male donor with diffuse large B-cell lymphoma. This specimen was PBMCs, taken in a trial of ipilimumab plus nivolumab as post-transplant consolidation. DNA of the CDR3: TGTGCCAGTAGTGAACTAGCGGGGGGGAGCACAGATACGCAGTATTTT. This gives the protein CASSELAGGSTDTQYF.